Below, 24 T cell receptor beta chains from the same sample are listed, as sequenced in a study of blood T cell repertoires in COVID-19. Here immunoSEQ multiplex PCR was the method, and the copy in TCRdb shows in-frame clones only, minus some. The table lists 200,000 to 250,000 clones, approximately 83% of them singletons, with nearly 5% in the top ten. Input material: PBMCs or T cells enriched from blood (not recorded which). These receptors came from a woman in her forties or fifties who had been exposed to COVID-19.

This clone was counted a single time. CDR3 sequence (DNA): TGTGCCAGTAGTCCTAATAATTCACCCCTCCACTTT. This encodes CASSPNNSPLHF. V usage is TRBV19 and J usage is TRBJ1-6; D gene ambiguous. This CDR3 region has 12 residues. Germline CDR1 reads LNHDA; CDR2 reads SQIVND (reference sequence). V lost 5 bases and J lost 5, with 4 bases in between. The variable domain in full, with the rest retrieved from reference TRBV19 and TRBJ1-6, is DGGITQSPKYLFRKEGQNVTLSCEQNLNHDAMYWYRQDPGQGLRLIYYSQIVNDFQKGDIAEGYSVSREKKESFPLTVTSAQKNPTAFYLCASSPNNSPLHFGNGTRLTVT.

This clone has a single count. V and J are TRBV9 and TRBJ1-2; perhaps TRBD1 as D (5 bases). Germline V gene lookup returns CDR1 SGDLS and CDR2 YYNGEE. The CDR3 extends over 15 amino acids. V lost 0 bases and J lost 3, with 12 bases in between. This chain's CDR3 is CASSVAGSKHYGYTF. The CDR3 DNA is TGTGCCAGCAGCGTAGCAGGGTCCAAACACTATGGCTACACCTTC.

The chain joins TRBV27 to TRBJ1-2; 9 nucleotides align to TRBD1. The CDR3 extends over 15 amino acids. Germline V CDR1 and CDR2: MNHEY, SMNVEV (reference sequence). J lost 0 bases, V lost 10 bases, and 9 bases had no gene match. This CDR3 reads CANPGQGYTNYGYTF. DNA for the CDR3: TGTGCCAACCCGGGACAGGGATATACTAACTATGGCTACACCTTC.

The V gene is TRBV18, the J gene TRBJ1-1; 10 bases are a match to TRBD1. The ends lost 6 bases at V and 2 bases at J; junction bases unmatched: 6. Germline V CDR1 and CDR2: KGHSH, LQKENI. CDR3 size: 15 residues. CDR3 protein: CASSQTGGDNTEAFF. As DNA, the CDR3 is TGTGCCAGCTCCCAGACAGGGGGCGATAACACTGAAGCTTTCTTT.

The rearrangement joins TRBV19 to TRBJ1-5; possibly TRBD1 for D (5 bases). The CDR3 has 16 residues. The germline V gene encodes CDR1 LNHDA and CDR2 SQIVND (reference sequence). Trimming stripped 4 bases from V and 5 bases from J, with 18 bases between. The CDR3 bases are TGTGCCAGTAGTACTGGGTTGGCCAGGGCCGATCAGCCCCAGCATTTT. The encoded protein is CASSTGLARADQPQHF.

The rearrangement joins TRBV6-4 to TRBJ1-1; the D is unclear. Germline values: CDR1 MRHNA, CDR2 SNTAGT. Trimming left V 6 bases short and J 0 bases short, with 11 bases between. This CDR3 is 14 amino acids long. The CDR3 coding sequence is TGTGCCAGCAGGGAGACGGCCATGAACACTGAAGCTTTCTTT. As protein: CASRETAMNTEAFF.

V is TRBV3-1 (or the pseudogene TRBV3-2) and J is TRBJ2-3; D perhaps matches TRBD1 (6 bases). The CDR3 has 17 amino acids. CDR1 is LGHDT and CDR2 is YNNKEL in the germline V gene (reference sequence). Trimming cost V 0 bases and J 1 base, with 14 bases left between them. The DNA of the CDR3 is TGTGCCAGCAGCCAAGATTATTGGGCAGGGGGCACAGATACGCAGTATTTT. It is translated as CASSQDYWAGGTDTQYF.

This clone was counted a few times. The chain employs TRBV7-2 and TRBJ1-1; D not certain. Germline CDR1 reads SGHTA; CDR2 reads FQGNSA. The V end lost 5 bases, the J end lost 6 bases, and 16 bases lay between the germline ends. The CDR3 runs to 14 residues. The CDR3 loop is CASSRGLYGAEAFF. The CDR3 coding sequence is TGTGCCAGCAGCCGCGGGCTATATGGCGCTGAAGCTTTCTTT.

The V call is TRBV9, the J call TRBJ1-2; 7 bases fit TRBD1. Germline CDR1 reads SGDLS; CDR2 reads YYNGEE. V was pared by 4 bases and J by 0 bases, with 6 bases of the junction left unmatched. The CDR3 has 15 amino acids. The CDR3 sequence: CASSSRTGSNYGYTF. CDR3 coding DNA: TGTGCCAGCAGCTCGCGGACAGGATCTAACTATGGCTACACCTTC. The complete variable domain, with remaining parts taken from reference TRBV9 and TRBJ1-2, reads DSGVTQTPKHLITATGQRVTLRCSPRSGDLSVYWYQQSLDQGLQFLIQYYNGEERAKGNILERFSAQQFPDLHSELNLSSLELGDSALYFCASSSRTGSNYGYTFGSGTRLTVV.

The chain has TRBV12-3 or TRBV12-4 and TRBJ1-3; 7 positions match TRBD1. The CDR3 covers 11 residues. V gave up 4 bases and J gave up 14 bases; unmatched junction bases: 5. CDR3 sequence reads: CASSSRDRLYF. In nucleotides, the CDR3 is TGTGCCAGCAGTTCCCGGGACAGATTATATTTT.

This clone occurred once. CDR3 in DNA: TGTGCCAGCAGTTCTGAAGGACAGGGGAGGCAGACCCAGTACTTC. Encoded protein: CASSSEGQGRQTQYF. The chain carries TRBV27 and TRBJ2-5; TRBD1 matches 9 bases. Losses at the gene ends were 4 bases for V and 6 bases for J; bases not matched to a gene: 9. The CDR3 has 15 residues. Germline V gives CDR1 MNHEY, CDR2 SMNVEV (reference sequence).

V gene TRBV9 combines with J gene TRBJ1-3, with D uncertain. This CDR3 contains 14 residues. Germline assignment: CDR1 SGDLS and CDR2 YYNGEE. Trimming removed 3 bases at V and 7 bases at J, with 14 bases between. CDR3 in DNA: TGTGCCAGCAGCGACTTAGCGGCGGGGAACACCATATATTTT. This codes for CASSDLAAGNTIYF.

The J gene is TRBJ1-6, the V gene TRBV13; the match to TRBD1 covers 7 bases. In germline, CDR1 is PRHDT, CDR2 FYEKMQ (reference sequence). The CDR3 covers 14 residues. Trimming at V came to 4 bases and at J to 7 bases, leaving 4 bases not matched to a gene. CDR3 residues: CASSSPGGNSPLHF. The CDR3 bases are TGTGCCAGCAGCTCCCCAGGGGGGAATTCACCCCTCCACTTT.

On this clone itself: A junction boundary mismatches the germline segment, possibly from a read error. This CDR3 is also generated by other DNA sequences in the sample. The DNA for the CDR3 is TGCGCCATCACTAGGGACAGGGACTATGGCTACACCTTC. This gives the protein CAITRDRDYGYTF. V usage is TRBV10-3 and J usage is TRBJ1-2; 9 bases align to TRBD1. Germline V gives CDR1 ENHRY, CDR2 SYGVKD. CDR3 size: 13 residues.

This sequence joins TRBV7-8 and TRBJ1-2; 11 nucleotides line up with TRBD1. The germline gives CDR1 SGHVS, CDR2 FQNEAQ. The CDR3 totals 13 residues. J gave up 10 bases and V 5 bases, and 6 bases lay outside the gene matches. The CDR3: CASSRGQGETYTF. The CDR3 nucleotides read TGTGCCAGCAGCCGGGGACAGGGGGAAACCTACACCTTC.

V and J are TRBV7-2 and TRBJ2-3; D gene unclear. Trimming stripped 5 bases from V and 4 bases from J, with 10 bases between. The V gene's germline CDR1 is SGHTA and CDR2 FQGNSA. This CDR3 has 13 amino acids. The CDR3: CASSLRSSDTQYF. The CDR3 coding sequence is TGTGCCAGCAGCCTTCGGTCGTCAGATACGCAGTATTTT.

This clone occurred once. The V and J genes are TRBV6-2 or TRBV6-3 and TRBJ1-2; D is uncertain. From germline, CDR1 is MNHEY and CDR2 SVGEGT. V was shortened by 2 bases and J by 2 bases, with 6 bases between the two germline ends. The CDR3 is 13 residues long. The CDR3 bases are TGTGCCAGCAGTTACGACGGGAACTATGGCTACACCTTC. It yields the protein CASSYDGNYGYTF.

The chain has TRBV19 and TRBJ1-4, with a tentative D call TRBD1 (5 bases). Per germline, CDR1 LNHDA and CDR2 SQIVND (reference sequence). The CDR3 extends over 14 amino acids. The V end lost 7 bases, the J end lost 5 bases, and 14 bases lay between the germline ends. The CDR3: CASTRGRGNEKLFF. CDR3 DNA sequence: TGTGCCAGTACCCGGGGCCGGGGGAATGAAAAACTGTTTTTT. Variable domain in full (rest from reference TRBV19 and TRBJ1-4): DGGITQSPKYLFRKEGQNVTLSCEQNLNHDAMYWYRQDPGQGLRLIYYSQIVNDFQKGDIAEGYSVSREKKESFPLTVTSAQKNPTAFYLCASTRGRGNEKLFFGSGTQLSVL.

The chain combines TRBV9 with TRBJ1-2, with a tentative D call TRBD1 (6 bases). Trimming removed 0 bases from V and 8 bases from J, with 11 bases in between. The CDR3 totals 13 residues. CDR1 SGDLS and CDR2 YYNGEE come from the germline V gene. This CDR3 is CASSVDTGRGYTF. DNA of the CDR3: TGTGCCAGCAGCGTAGATACAGGGCGAGGCTACACCTTC.

The rearrangement joins TRBV5-1 to TRBJ2-2, with D tentatively TRBD1 (6 bases). Trimming removed 2 bases from V and 5 bases from J, with 13 bases in between. The CDR3 is made up of 15 amino acids. Looked up from germline, CDR1 is SGHRS and CDR2 is YFSETQ. CDR3 coding DNA: TGCGCCAGCAGCTTTACAGGGTTGGGGACCGGGGAGCTGTTTTTT. Translated: CASSFTGLGTGELFF. The variable domain in full, completed from reference TRBV5-1 and TRBJ2-2, reads KAGVTQTPRYLIKTRGQQVTLSCSPISGHRSVSWYQQTPGQGLQFLFEYFSETQRNKGNFPGRFSGRQFSNSRSEMNVSTLELGDSALYLCASSFTGLGTGELFFGEGSRLTVL.

In DNA form, the CDR3 reads TGTGCCAGCAGTTACTCTTTTCCTAAGCCTGAAGCTTTCTTT. Translating it yields CASSYSFPKPEAFF. The chain uses TRBV6-2 or TRBV6-3 and TRBJ1-1; no firm D call. CDR1 MNHEY and CDR2 SVGEGT come from the germline V gene. This CDR3 has 14 amino acids. V lost 0 bases to trimming and J lost 6 bases, with 11 bases between them.

The V call is TRBV27, the J call TRBJ2-7; tentative D call: TRBD1 (6 bases). The CDR3 extends over 13 amino acids. V dropped 7 bases and J dropped 5 bases, with 15 bases sitting between them. Germline CDR1 and CDR2: MNHEY and SMNVEV (reference sequence). CDR3 protein: CASKGRGRNEQYF. In DNA form, the CDR3 reads TGTGCCAGCAAGGGCAGGGGTAGGAACGAGCAGTACTTC.

The V call is TRBV3-1 (or the pseudogene TRBV3-2), the J call TRBJ2-2, with a possible D match to TRBD1 (6 bases). Trimming removed 0 bases from V and 5 bases from J, with 13 bases in between. Germline loops: CDR1 LGHDT, CDR2 YNNKEL (reference sequence). The CDR3 extends over 16 amino acids. The CDR3 DNA reads TGTGCCAGCAGCCAAGAGACAGGTCTTAGGACCGGGGAGCTGTTTTTT. The encoded protein is CASSQETGLRTGELFF.

The chain combines TRBV11-1 with TRBJ2-7; TRBD1 is a possible D gene (5 bases). V shed 5 bases and J shed 0 bases, with 14 bases lying between them. The CDR3 consists of 15 residues. CDR1 SGHAT and CDR2 FQDESV come from the germline V gene (reference sequence). The CDR3: CASSRQAGLSYEQYF. The CDR3 nucleotides read TGTGCCAGCAGCCGACAAGCAGGGCTCTCCTACGAGCAGTACTTC.